This passage covers 7 T cell receptor beta chains from one sample sequenced in a study of immune cell composition in non-small cell lung cancer. The protocol was immunoSEQ multiplex PCR, while the TCRdb copy is restricted to in-frame clones and leaves out a portion. This sample has approximately 14,000 clones, with about 70% found just once. The sequenced sample consisted of lung tumor tissue. Receptors were obtained from a human donor with non-small cell lung cancer.

The genes are TRBV28 and TRBJ1-2, with 9 bases that match TRBD1. Germline assignment: CDR1 MDHEN and CDR2 SYDVKM. With 4 bases clipped from V and 7 bases from J, the junction kept 10 bases outside the gene matches. The CDR3 has 15 residues. The CDR3 DNA reads TGTGCCAGCAGTTACCGGGACAGGGACTTATCTGGCTACACCTTC. As protein: CASSYRDRDLSGYTF.

The CDR3 DNA reads as TGTGCCAGCAGCTTAGGCAGGGGAGGGGACAATGAGCAGTTCTTC. This gives the protein CASSLGRGGDNEQFF. J is TRBJ2-1 and V is TRBV7-2; TRBD2 might be the D (7 bases). V lost 1 base, J lost 5 bases, and 12 bases lay in between. Germline CDR1 SGHTA, CDR2 FQGNSA. There are 15 residues in the CDR3.

The V call is TRBV6-5, the J call TRBJ1-2, with TRBD1 as a possible D gene (5 bases). The germline CDR1 and CDR2 sequences are MNHEY and SVGAGI. This CDR3 is built from 15 residues. V was pared by 2 bases and J by 6 bases, with 16 bases between. Here the CDR3 DNA reads TGTGCCAGCAGTTACAGCCAAGGGGTTTCGGATGGCTACACCTTC. This codes for CASSYSQGVSDGYTF.

The V gene is TRBV6-1, the J gene TRBJ2-2; TRBD2 matches 9 bases. Germline V gives CDR1 MNHNS, CDR2 SASEGT. This CDR3 contains 15 residues. V lost 5 bases and J lost 5; bases outside the gene matches: 6. CDR3: CASSRSGGRTGELFF. CDR3 nucleotide sequence: TGTGCCAGCAGTAGGAGCGGGGGGCGGACCGGGGAGCTGTTTTTT.

The chain recombines TRBV7-2 with TRBJ2-7; TRBD1 is a possible D gene (8 bases). Germline V CDR1 and CDR2: SGHTA, FQGNSA. CDR3 size: 15 residues. V was trimmed by 2 bases and J by 4 bases, leaving 15 bases between them. In nucleotides, the CDR3 is TGTGCCAGCAGCTTAACCGGACAGGGACTATACGAGCAGTACTTC. Its protein is CASSLTGQGLYEQYF.

This chain uses TRBV7-8 with TRBJ1-2; 11 bases agree with TRBD1. The V and J ends lost 4 bases and 5 bases, in that order; junction bases with no gene match: 3. The CDR3 has 14 amino acids. CDR1 and CDR2 (germline): SGHVS, FQNEAQ. In nucleotides, the CDR3 is TGTGCCAGCAGCTCGGACAGGGGGCATTATGGCTACACCTTC. Its translation is CASSSDRGHYGYTF.

This clone was seen more than once but under ten times. The chain combines TRBV2 with TRBJ1-1; perhaps TRBD1 as D (6 bases). This CDR3 is 18 amino acids long. V lost 5 bases, J lost 4 bases, and 26 bases lay in between. Germline loops: CDR1 SNHLY, CDR2 FYNNEI. CDR3 DNA sequence: TGTGCCAGCAGTAGCACTAAACTTTGGACAGAAAGAGGCACTGAAGCTTTCTTT. Residues: CASSSTKLWTERGTEAFF. Full variable domain (missing parts from reference TRBV2 and TRBJ1-1): EPEVTQTPSHQVTQMGQEVILRCVPISNHLYFYWYRQILGQKVEFLVSFYNNEISEKSEIFDDQFSVERPDGSNFTLKIRSTKLEDSAMYFCASSSTKLWTERGTEAFFGQGTRLTVV.